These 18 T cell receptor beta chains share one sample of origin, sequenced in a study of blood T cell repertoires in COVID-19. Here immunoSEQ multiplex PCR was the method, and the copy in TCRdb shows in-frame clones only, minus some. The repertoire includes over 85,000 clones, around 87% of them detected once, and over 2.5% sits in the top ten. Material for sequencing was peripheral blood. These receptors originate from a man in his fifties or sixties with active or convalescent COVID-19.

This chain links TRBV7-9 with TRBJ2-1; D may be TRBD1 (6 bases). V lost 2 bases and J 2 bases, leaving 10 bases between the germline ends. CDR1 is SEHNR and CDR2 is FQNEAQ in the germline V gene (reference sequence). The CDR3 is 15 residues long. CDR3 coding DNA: TGTGCCAGCAGCTTAAAAGGGGGAACCTACAATGAGCAGTTCTTC. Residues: CASSLKGGTYNEQFF.

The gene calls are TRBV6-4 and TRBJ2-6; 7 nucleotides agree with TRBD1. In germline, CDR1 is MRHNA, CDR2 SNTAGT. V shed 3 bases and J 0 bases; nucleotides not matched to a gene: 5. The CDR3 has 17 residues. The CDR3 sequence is CASSEADRSSGANVLTF. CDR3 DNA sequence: TGTGCCAGCAGTGAGGCGGACAGGAGCTCTGGGGCCAACGTCCTGACTTTC.

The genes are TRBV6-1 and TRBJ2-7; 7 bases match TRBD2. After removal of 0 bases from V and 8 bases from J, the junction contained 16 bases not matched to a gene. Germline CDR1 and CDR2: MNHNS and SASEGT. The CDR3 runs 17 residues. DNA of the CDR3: TGTGCCAGCAGTGAAGCGCTGGGCGGGGGTCCCGCTACGAAGCAGTACGTC. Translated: CASSEALGGGPATKQYV.

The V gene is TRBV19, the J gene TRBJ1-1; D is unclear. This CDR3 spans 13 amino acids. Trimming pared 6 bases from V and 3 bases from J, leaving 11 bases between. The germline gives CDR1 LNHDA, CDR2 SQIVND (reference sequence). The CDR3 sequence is CASRTSGYTEAFF. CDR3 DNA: TGTGCCAGTAGGACAAGCGGGTACACTGAAGCTTTCTTT.

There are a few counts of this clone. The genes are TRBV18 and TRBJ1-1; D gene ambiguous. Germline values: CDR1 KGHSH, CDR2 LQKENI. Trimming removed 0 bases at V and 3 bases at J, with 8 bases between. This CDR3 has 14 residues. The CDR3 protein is CASSPPSEYTEAFF. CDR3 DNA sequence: TGTGCCAGCTCACCACCGTCAGAATACACTGAAGCTTTCTTT.

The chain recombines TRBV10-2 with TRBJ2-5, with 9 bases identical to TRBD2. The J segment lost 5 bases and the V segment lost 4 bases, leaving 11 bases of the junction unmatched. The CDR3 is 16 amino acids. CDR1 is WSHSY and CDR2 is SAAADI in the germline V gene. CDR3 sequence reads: CASSVGLAGLGETQYF. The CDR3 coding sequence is TGCGCCAGCAGTGTTGGGCTAGCGGGACTTGGGGAGACCCAGTACTTC.

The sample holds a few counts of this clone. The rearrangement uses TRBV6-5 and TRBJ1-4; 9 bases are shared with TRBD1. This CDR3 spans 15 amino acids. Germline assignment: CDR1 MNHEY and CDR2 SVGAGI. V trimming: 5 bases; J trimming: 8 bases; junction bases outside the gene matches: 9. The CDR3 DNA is TGTGCCAGCAGTAGGGAACAGGGGGCGGGAGAAAAACTGTTTTTT. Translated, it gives CASSREQGAGEKLFF.

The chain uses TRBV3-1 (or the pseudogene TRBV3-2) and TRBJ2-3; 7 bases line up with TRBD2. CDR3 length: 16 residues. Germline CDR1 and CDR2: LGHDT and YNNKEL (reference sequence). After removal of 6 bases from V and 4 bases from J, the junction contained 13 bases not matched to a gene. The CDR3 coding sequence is TGTGCCAGCAGTCACAAAGTGGAGGCGGGGGCAGATACGCAGTATTTT. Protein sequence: CASSHKVEAGADTQYF.

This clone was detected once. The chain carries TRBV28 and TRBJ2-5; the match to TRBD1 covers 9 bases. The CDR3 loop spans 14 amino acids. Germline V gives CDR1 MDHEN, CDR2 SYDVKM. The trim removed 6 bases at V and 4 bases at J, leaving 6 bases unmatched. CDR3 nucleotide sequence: TGTGCCAGCAGACAGGGGGCTTGGGGAGAGACCCAGTACTTC. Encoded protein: CASRQGAWGETQYF.

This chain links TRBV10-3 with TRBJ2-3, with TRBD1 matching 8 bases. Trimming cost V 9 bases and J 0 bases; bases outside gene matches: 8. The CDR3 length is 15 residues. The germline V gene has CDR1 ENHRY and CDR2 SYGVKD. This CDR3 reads CAIGATGASTDTQYF. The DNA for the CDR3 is TGTGCCATAGGCGCGACAGGGGCTAGCACAGATACGCAGTATTTT.

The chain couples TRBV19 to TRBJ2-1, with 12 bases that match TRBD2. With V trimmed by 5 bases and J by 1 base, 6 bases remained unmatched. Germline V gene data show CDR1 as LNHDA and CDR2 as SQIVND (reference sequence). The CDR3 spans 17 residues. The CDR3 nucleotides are TGTGCCAGTAGTTTGGCTAGCGGGGGGGATTCCTACAATGAGCAGTTCTTC. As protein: CASSLASGGDSYNEQFF.

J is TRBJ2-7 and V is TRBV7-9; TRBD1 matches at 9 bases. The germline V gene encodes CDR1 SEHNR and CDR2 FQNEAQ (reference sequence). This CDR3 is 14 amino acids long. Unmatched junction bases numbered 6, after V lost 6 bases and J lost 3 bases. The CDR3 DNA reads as TGTGCCAGCAGACTAACAGGGGGCAACTACGAGCAGTACTTC. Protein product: CASRLTGGNYEQYF.

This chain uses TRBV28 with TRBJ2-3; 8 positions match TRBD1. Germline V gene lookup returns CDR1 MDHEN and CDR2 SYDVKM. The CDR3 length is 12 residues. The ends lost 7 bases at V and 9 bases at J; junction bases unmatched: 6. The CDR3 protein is CASTPDRDTQYF. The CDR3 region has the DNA TGTGCCAGCACCCCGGACAGGGACACGCAGTATTTT.

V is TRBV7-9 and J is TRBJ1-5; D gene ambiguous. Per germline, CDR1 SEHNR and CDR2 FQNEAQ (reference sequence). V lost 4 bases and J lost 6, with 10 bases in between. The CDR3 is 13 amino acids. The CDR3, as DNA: TGTGCCAGCAGCTCTCGAGGGCTTCAGCCCCAGCATTTT. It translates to CASSSRGLQPQHF.

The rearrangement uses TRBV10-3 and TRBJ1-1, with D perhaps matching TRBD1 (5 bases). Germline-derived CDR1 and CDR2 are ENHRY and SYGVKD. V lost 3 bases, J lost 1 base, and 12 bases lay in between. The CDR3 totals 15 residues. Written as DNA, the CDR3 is TGTGCCATCAGTGAACGGGGGGGTGAGAACACTGAAGCTTTCTTT. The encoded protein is CAISERGGENTEAFF.

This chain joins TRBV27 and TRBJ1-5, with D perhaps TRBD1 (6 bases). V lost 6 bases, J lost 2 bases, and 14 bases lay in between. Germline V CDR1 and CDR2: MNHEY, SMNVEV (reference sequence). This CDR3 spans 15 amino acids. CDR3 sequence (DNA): TGTGCCAGCAGGGAAATACAGGGAGGCAATCAGCCCCAGCATTTT. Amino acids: CASREIQGGNQPQHF.

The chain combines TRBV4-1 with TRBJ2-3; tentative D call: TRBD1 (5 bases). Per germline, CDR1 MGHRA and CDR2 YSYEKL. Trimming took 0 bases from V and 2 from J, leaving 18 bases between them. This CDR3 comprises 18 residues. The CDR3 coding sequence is TGCGCCAGCAGCCAAGATTCAAGGGGTACTCGAATCACAGATACGCAGTATTTT. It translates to CASSQDSRGTRITDTQYF.

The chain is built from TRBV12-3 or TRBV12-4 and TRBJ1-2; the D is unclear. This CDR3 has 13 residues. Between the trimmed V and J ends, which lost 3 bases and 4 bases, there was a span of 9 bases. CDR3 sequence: CASSLEMGYGYTF. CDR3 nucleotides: TGTGCCAGCAGTTTGGAGATGGGCTATGGCTACACCTTC.